Following are 18 T cell receptor beta chains from one sample sequenced in a study of OX40 agonist ivuxolimab in advanced cancers. TCRdb keeps only in-frame clones here, not all; method: immunoSEQ multiplex PCR. The sample yields over 35,000 clones, over 75% seen once. The specimen was CD4+ or CD8+ T cells sorted from blood, collected in a trial of the OX40 agonist ivuxolimab. The receptors were gathered from an adult with an advanced solid tumor such as melanoma, head and neck, liver or kidney cancer.

This clone was detected once. The rearrangement links TRBV6-6 to TRBJ2-3; no firm D call. The germline CDR1 and CDR2 sequences are MNHNY and SVGAGI (reference sequence). The V end was cut by 0 bases, the J end by 2 bases, with 9 bases between. The CDR3 has 15 amino acids. CDR3 in amino acids: CASSYSSAYTDTQYF. CDR3 in DNA: TGTGCCAGCAGTTACTCGAGTGCCTACACAGATACGCAGTATTTT.

This rearrangement joins TRBV7-2 to TRBJ2-7, with TRBD2 identical over 7 bases. The CDR3 is 17 residues long. Germline V gives CDR1 SGHTA, CDR2 FQGNSA. V shed 1 base and J 3 bases; nucleotides not matched to a gene: 12. Written as DNA, the CDR3 is TGTGCCAGCAGCTTAGAGGCCCAACTAGCGTCCTACTACGAGCAGTACTTC. This sequence encodes CASSLEAQLASYYEQYF.

This sequence joins TRBV5-4 and TRBJ2-2; D unresolved. Germline loops: CDR1 SGHNT, CDR2 YYREEE (reference sequence). V shed 0 bases and J shed 3 bases, with 6 bases lying between them. The CDR3 totals 14 residues. Here the CDR3 reads CASSLAEDTGELFF. Written as DNA, the CDR3 is TGTGCCAGCAGCTTGGCCGAGGACACCGGGGAGCTGTTTTTT.

The chain joins TRBV6-5 to TRBJ2-1, with 10 positions matching TRBD2. Looked up from germline, CDR1 is MNHEY and CDR2 is SVGAGI. The trim removed 2 bases at V and 6 bases at J, leaving 4 bases unmatched. The CDR3 is 15 residues long. The CDR3 DNA follows: TGTGCCAGCAGTTACAGTCTAGCGGGAGTCAATGAGCAGTTCTTC. Translation: CASSYSLAGVNEQFF.

This clone was detected only a few times. As DNA, the CDR3 is TGTGCCAGCAGCGTAGAGGGAGCCGACTACGAGCAGTACTTC. Translated: CASSVEGADYEQYF. The chain combines TRBV9 with TRBJ2-7; possibly TRBD2 for D (5 bases). Germline V gene lookup returns CDR1 SGDLS and CDR2 YYNGEE. CDR3 length equals 14 residues. Trimming left V 0 bases short and J 3 bases short, with 10 bases between.

This clone was counted a single time. This rearrangement joins TRBV19 to TRBJ2-7; the match to TRBD2 covers 13 bases. The length of the CDR3 is 15 residues. The V segment lost 10 bases and the J segment 3 bases; nucleotides outside the gene matches: 9. Germline V gene lookup returns CDR1 LNHDA and CDR2 SQIVND (reference sequence). Written as DNA, the CDR3 is TGTGCCACCCGCGGGACTAGCGGGAAGGGCTACGAGCAGTACTTC. Translating gives CATRGTSGKGYEQYF.

This clone was picked up one time. This chain links TRBV5-6 with TRBJ2-4; a possible D gene is TRBD2 (6 bases). In germline, CDR1 is SGHDT, CDR2 YYEEEE. CDR3 length: 15 amino acids. Between the trimmed V and J ends, which lost 4 bases and 0 bases, there was a span of 11 bases. The CDR3 spells CASSRRELAKNIQYF. The CDR3 region has the DNA TGTGCCAGCAGCCGACGGGAGTTAGCCAAAAACATTCAGTACTTC.

The rearrangement joins TRBV9 to TRBJ1-1; D not certain. This CDR3 has 14 residues. Trimming stripped 6 bases from V and 0 bases from J, with 12 bases between. Per the germline V gene, CDR1 is SGDLS and CDR2 is YYNGEE. The CDR3 nucleotides read TGTGCCAGCACCCCTTGGCAGGTGAACACTGAAGCTTTCTTT. This translates into CASTPWQVNTEAFF.

The V gene is TRBV7-2, the J gene TRBJ1-5; D gene uncertain. The CDR3 is 14 amino acids. From germline, CDR1 is SGHTA and CDR2 FQGNSA. Trimming removed 3 bases from V and 0 bases from J, with 6 bases in between. The CDR3 reads CASSLDHSNQPQHF. CDR3 sequence (DNA): TGTGCCAGCAGCTTGGACCATAGCAATCAGCCCCAGCATTTT.

The rearrangement joins TRBV19 to TRBJ2-7, with 13 bases that match TRBD2. V lost 4 bases to trimming and J lost 0 bases; unmatched junction nucleotides: 9. Germline V gives CDR1 LNHDA, CDR2 SQIVND (reference sequence). This CDR3 spans 18 amino acids. The DNA for the CDR3 is TGTGCCAGTAGTAGGGGTAGCGGACTAGCGGGGGACTCCTACGAGCAGTACTTC. Protein: CASSRGSGLAGDSYEQYF. Filled out from reference TRBV19 and TRBJ2-7, the complete variable domain reads DGGITQSPKYLFRKEGQNVTLSCEQNLNHDAMYWYRQDPGQGLRLIYYSQIVNDFQKGDIAEGYSVSREKKESFPLTVTSAQKNPTAFYLCASSRGSGLAGDSYEQYFGPGTRLTVT.

Concerning this clone: In the same sample, other DNA sequences code for this CDR3. The chain has TRBV13 and TRBJ1-3; D is unresolved. CDR1 PRHDT and CDR2 FYEKMQ come from the germline V gene (reference sequence). The V end lost 5 bases, the J end lost 0 bases, and 11 bases lay between the germline ends. The length of the CDR3 is 15 residues. The CDR3 spells CASSPPRLSGNTIYF. The CDR3 DNA reads TGTGCCAGCAGCCCGCCGAGACTCTCTGGAAACACCATATATTTT.

The V and J genes are TRBV9 and TRBJ2-3, with TRBD1 matching over 10 bases. V lost 4 bases and J lost 0; bases outside the gene matches: 8. CDR3 length equals 17 residues. CDR1 and CDR2 from the germline V gene are SGDLS and YYNGEE. Here the CDR3 DNA reads TGTGCCAGCAGCCAAAGGACAGGGGGGCTTAGCACAGATACGCAGTATTTT. Protein sequence: CASSQRTGGLSTDTQYF. The full variable domain, rest sourced from reference TRBV9 and TRBJ2-3, is DSGVTQTPKHLITATGQRVTLRCSPRSGDLSVYWYQQSLDQGLQFLIQYYNGEERAKGNILERFSAQQFPDLHSELNLSSLELGDSALYFCASSQRTGGLSTDTQYFGPGTRLTVL.

The V and J genes are TRBV4-3 and TRBJ2-2; 9 bases match TRBD2. The CDR3 has 16 amino acids. Trimming took 1 base from V and 7 from J; bases not matched to a gene: 7. Germline-derived CDR1 and CDR2 are LGHNA and YSLEER. The CDR3 region has the DNA TGCGCCAGCAGCCAAGCTGCGGGGGGGCCAAGCGGGGAGCTGTTTTTT. Its protein is CASSQAAGGPSGELFF.

A single count supports this clone. The rearrangement uses TRBV28 and TRBJ2-1; TRBD1 aligns across 7 bases. V gave up 7 bases and J gave up 7 bases; unmatched junction bases: 10. Germline assignment: CDR1 MDHEN and CDR2 SYDVKM. This CDR3 contains 14 residues. CDR3 sequence (DNA): TGTGCCAGCACCTTTGCCGGGACAGCTAATGAGCAGTTCTTC. It translates to CASTFAGTANEQFF.

The chain employs TRBV19 and TRBJ2-4; TRBD1 agrees at 7 bases. From germline, CDR1 is LNHDA and CDR2 SQIVND (reference sequence). The CDR3 runs to 16 residues. Trimming cost V 1 base and J 1 base; bases outside gene matches: 4. The CDR3 DNA is TGTGCCAGTAGTATAGGAGGGGGCAGGGCCAAAAACATTCAGTACTTC. Its translation: CASSIGGGRAKNIQYF.

This clone appeared once. The DNA of the CDR3 is TGTGCCAGCAGTTTACGGCTGGGGGCTAACACTGAAGCTTTCTTT. Translation: CASSLRLGANTEAFF. This chain connects TRBV27 to TRBJ1-1, with D perhaps TRBD1 (6 bases). Trimming pared 2 bases from V and 2 bases from J, leaving 12 bases between. CDR1 and CDR2 from the germline V gene are MNHEY and SMNVEV (reference sequence). The CDR3 runs 15 residues.

This clone has just a few counts. This rearrangement joins TRBV27 to TRBJ2-7; tentatively, D is TRBD1 (5 bases). Per the germline V gene, CDR1 is MNHEY and CDR2 is SMNVEV (reference sequence). The CDR3 extends over 13 amino acids. The V gene lost 5 bases and the J gene lost 4 bases, with 12 bases spanning the gap. The CDR3 bases are TGTGCCAGCAGTAAGGACACCTGGTACGAGCAGTACTTC. It is translated as CASSKDTWYEQYF.

The chain has TRBV4-1 and TRBJ1-5; possible D gene TRBD1, 6 bases. V was trimmed by 4 bases and J by 15 bases, leaving 19 bases between them. Germline CDR1 and CDR2: MGHRA and YSYEKL. The CDR3 sequence is 13 residues long. This CDR3 reads CASSPPGTPQLHF. CDR3 bases: TGCGCCAGCAGCCCCCCGGGGACACCTCAACTGCATTTT.